This T cell receptor (beta chain) came from a study of blood T cell repertoires in COVID-19. Study details: Specimens from acute and convalescent COVID-19 originated in the United States, Italy and Spain. In each case, the material was cDNA or gDNA derived from T cells, B-cell-depleted T cells, or PBMCs.

Germline trimming cut 3 bases from V and 0 bases from J; bases unmatched to any gene: 2. The CDR3 sequence is 16 residues long. The V gene's germline CDR1 is SGDLS and CDR2 YYNGEE. Per the original methods: For nucleated cells, counts were estimated from reference gene primer amplification. Clones were read by immunoSEQ multiplex PCR, and TCRdb kept only the in-frame ones, dropping some. V and J calls and clone size follow that table, whereas D and trimming were derived from the DNA. The sample contains roughly 35,000 clones, over 70% of which appear only once. The receptor's source is a man older than 75 with active or convalescent COVID-19. The material sequenced was peripheral blood. This chain links TRBV9 with TRBJ2-3; 12 bases map to TRBD2. In DNA form, the CDR3 reads TGTGCCAGCAGCGCCGGACTAGCGGGGAGCACAGATACGCAGTATTTT. Translated, it gives CASSAGLAGSTDTQYF.